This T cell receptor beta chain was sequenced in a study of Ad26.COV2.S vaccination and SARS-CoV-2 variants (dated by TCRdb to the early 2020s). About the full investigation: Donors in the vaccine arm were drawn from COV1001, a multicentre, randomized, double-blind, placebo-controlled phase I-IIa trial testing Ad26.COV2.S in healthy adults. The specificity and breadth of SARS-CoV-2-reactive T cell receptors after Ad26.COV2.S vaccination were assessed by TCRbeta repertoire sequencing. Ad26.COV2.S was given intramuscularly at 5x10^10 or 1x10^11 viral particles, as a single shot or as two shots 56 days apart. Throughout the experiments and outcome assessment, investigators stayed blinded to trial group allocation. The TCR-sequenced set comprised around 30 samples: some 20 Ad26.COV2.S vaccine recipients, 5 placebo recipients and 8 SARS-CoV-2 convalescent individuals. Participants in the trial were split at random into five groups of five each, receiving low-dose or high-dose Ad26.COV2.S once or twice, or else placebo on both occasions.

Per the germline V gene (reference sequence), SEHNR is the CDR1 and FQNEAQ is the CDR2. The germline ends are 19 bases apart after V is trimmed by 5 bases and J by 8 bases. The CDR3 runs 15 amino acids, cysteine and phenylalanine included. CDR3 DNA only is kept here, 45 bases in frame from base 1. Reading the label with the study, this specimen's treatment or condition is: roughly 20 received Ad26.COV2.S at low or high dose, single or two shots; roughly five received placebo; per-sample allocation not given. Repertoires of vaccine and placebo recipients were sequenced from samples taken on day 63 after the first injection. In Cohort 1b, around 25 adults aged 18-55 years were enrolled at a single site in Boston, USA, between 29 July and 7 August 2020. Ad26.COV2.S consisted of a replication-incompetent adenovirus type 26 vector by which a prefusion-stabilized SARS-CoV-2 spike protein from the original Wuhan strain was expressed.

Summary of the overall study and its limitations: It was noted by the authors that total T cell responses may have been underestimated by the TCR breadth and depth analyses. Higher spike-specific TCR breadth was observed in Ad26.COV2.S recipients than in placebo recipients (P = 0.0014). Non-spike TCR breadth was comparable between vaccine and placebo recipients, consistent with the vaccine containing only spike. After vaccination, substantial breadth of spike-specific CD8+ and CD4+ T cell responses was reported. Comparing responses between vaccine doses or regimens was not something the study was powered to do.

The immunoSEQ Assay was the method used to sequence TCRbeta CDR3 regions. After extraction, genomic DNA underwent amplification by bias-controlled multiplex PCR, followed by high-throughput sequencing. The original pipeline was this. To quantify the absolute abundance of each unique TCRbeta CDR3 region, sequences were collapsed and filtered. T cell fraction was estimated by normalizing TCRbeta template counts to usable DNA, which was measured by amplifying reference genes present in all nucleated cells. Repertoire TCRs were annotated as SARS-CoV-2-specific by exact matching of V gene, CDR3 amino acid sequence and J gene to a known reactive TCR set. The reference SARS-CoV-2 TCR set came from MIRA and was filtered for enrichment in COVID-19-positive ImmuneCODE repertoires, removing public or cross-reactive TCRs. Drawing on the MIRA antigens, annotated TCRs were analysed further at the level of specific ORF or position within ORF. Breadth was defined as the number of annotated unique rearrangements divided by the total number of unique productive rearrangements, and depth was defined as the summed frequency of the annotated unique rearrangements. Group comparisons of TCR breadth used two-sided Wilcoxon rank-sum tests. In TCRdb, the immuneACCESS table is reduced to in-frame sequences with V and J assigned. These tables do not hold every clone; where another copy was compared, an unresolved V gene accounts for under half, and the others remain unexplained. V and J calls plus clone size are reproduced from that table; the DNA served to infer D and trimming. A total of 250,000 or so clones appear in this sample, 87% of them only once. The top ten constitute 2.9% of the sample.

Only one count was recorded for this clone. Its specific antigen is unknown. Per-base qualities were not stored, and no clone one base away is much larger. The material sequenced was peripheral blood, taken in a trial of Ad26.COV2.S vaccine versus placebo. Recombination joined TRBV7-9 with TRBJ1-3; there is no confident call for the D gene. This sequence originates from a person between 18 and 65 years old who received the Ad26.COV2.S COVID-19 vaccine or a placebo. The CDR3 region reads CASSPTETQGDTIYF. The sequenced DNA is TGTGCCAGCAGCCCGACGGAGACCCAAGGCGACACCATATATTTT.